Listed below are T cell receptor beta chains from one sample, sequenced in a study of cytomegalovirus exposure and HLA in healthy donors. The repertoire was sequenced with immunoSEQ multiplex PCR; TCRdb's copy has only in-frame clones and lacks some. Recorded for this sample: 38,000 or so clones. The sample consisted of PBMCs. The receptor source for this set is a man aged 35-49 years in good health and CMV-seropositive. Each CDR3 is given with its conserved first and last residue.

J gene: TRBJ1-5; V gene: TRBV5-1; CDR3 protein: CASSLGQGAGQPQHF
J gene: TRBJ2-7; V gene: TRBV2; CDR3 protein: CASSPHIDYEQYF
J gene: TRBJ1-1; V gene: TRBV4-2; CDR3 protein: CASSPSPGQVIVTEAFF
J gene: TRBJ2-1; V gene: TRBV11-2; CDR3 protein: CASRSTSGPYNEQFF
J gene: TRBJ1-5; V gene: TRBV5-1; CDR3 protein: CASSRGGRTGLDLSQHF
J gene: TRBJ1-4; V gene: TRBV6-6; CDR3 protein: CASSDRGPANEKLFF
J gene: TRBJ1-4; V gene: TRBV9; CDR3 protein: CASSVGGREVEKLFF
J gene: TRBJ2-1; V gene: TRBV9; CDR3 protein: CASSVRRAYNEQFF
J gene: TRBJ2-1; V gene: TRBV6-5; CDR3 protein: CASSQTGLAANEQFF
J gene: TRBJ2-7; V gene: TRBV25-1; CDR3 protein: CASSEWGSVYEQYF
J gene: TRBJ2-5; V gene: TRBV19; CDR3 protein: CASSAGRAETQYF
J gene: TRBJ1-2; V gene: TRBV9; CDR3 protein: CASKSGTGGSYGYTF
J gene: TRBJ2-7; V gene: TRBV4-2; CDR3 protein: CASSQDQGATTGFFYEQYF
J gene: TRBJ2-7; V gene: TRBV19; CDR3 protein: CASRAGEWYEQYF
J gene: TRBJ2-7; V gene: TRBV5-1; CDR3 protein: CASSLVSGSSYEQYF
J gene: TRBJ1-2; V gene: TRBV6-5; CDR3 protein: CASSYGGQGGYYGYTF
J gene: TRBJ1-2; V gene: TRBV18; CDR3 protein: CASSRGQGANYGYTF
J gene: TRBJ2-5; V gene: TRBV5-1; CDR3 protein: CASSLAETGGTGTQYF
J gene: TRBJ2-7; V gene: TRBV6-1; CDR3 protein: CASSEPTGLSLEQYF
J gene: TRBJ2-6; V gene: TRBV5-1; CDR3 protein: CASSPGQRANVLTF
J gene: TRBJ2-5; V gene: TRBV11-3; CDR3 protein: CASSLDLTLETQYF
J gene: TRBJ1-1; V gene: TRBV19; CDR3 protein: CASSIYPGEAFF
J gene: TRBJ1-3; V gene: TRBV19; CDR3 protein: CASRTAGGKGNTIYF
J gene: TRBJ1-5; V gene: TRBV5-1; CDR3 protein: CASSPGPGGAQPQHF
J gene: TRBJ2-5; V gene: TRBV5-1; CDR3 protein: CASSQDGGTWETQYF
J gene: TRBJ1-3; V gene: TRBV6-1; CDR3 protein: CASSEGTGARPSSGNTIYF
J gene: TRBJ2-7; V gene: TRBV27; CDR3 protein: CATSPGQNYEQYF
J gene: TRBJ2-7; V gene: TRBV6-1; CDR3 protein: CASSEAHGLPSEQYF
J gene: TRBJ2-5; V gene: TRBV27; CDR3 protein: CASSHRQGSAETQYF
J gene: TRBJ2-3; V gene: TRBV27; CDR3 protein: CASSLLNLGADTQYF
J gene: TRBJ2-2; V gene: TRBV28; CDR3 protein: CASSGSSGRDTGELFF
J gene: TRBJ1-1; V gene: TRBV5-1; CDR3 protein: CASSPTRDRGRAFF
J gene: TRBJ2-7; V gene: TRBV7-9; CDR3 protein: CASSSYRVQAYEQYF
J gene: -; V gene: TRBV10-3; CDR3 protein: CAISATSGTYEQYF
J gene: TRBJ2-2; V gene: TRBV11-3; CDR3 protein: CASRSRNTGELFF
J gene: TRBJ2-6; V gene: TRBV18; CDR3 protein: CASSPVGGRNSGANVLTF
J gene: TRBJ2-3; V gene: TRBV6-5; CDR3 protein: CASSNPDRDTQYF
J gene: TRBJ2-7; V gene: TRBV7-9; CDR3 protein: CASSLASGGSYEQYF
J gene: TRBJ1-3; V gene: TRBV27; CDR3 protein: CASSGRGQTGNTIYF
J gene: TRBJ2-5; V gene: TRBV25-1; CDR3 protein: CASPSETQYF
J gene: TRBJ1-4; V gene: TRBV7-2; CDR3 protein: CASSQDKYNEKLFF